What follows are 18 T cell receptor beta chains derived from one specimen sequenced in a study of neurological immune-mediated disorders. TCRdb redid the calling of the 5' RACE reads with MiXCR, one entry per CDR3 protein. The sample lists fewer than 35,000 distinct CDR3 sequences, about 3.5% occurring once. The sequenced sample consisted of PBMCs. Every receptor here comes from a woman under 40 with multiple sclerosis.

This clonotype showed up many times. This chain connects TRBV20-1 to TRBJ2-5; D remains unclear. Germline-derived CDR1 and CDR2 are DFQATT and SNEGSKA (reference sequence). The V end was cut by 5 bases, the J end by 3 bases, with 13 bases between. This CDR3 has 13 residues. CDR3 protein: CSALIERKETQYF. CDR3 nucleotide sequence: TGCAGTGCTTTGATAGAAAGGAAAGAGACCCAGTACTTC.

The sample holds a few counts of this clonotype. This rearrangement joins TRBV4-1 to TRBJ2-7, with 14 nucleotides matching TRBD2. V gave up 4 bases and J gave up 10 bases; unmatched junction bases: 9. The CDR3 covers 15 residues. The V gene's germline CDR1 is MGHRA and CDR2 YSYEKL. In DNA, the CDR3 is TGCGCCAGCAGCCGGGGACTAGCGGGAGTGGCGGAACAGTACTTC. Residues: CASSRGLAGVAEQYF.

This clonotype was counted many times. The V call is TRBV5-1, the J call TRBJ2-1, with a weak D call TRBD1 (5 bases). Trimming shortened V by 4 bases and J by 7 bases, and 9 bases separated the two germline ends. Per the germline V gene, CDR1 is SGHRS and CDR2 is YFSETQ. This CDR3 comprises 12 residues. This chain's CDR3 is CASSQDRNEQFF. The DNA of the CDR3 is TGCGCCAGCAGCCAAGACAGAAATGAGCAGTTCTTC.

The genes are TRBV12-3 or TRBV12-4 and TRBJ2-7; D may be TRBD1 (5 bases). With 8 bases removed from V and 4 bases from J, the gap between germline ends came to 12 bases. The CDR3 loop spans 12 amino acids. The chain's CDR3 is CASAGPRYEQYF. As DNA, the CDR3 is TGTGCCAGCGCAGGGCCGAGGTACGAGCAGTACTTC.

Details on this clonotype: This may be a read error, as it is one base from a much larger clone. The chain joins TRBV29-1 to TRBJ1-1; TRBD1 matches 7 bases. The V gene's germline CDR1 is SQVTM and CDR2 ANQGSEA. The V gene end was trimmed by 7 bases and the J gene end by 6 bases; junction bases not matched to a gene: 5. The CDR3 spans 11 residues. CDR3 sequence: CSGNRGSEAFF. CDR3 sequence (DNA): TGCAGCGGGAACAGGGGCTCTGAAGCTTTCTTT.

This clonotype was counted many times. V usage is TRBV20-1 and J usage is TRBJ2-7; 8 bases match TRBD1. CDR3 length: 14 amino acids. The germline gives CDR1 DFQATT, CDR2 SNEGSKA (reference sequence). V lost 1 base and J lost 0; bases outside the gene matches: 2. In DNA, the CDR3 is TGCAGTGCTAGAGGACAGGGGCCCTCCTACGAGCAGTACTTC. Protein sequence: CSARGQGPSYEQYF.

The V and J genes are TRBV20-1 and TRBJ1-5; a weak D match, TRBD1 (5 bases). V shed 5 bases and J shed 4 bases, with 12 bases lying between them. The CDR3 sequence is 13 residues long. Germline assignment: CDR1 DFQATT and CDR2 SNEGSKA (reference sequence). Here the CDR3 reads CSARPQGNQPQHF. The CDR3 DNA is TGCAGTGCTCGGCCCCAGGGAAATCAGCCCCAGCATTTT.

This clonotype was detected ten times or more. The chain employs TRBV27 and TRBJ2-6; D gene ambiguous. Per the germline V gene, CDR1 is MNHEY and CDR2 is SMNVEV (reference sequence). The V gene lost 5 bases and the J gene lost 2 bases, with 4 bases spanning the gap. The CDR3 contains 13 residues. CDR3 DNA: TGTGCCAGCAGTAGCGCTGGGGCCAACGTCCTGACTTTC. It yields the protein CASSSAGANVLTF. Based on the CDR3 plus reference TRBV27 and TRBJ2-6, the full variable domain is EAQVTQNPRYLITVTGKKLTVTCSQNMNHEYMSWYRQDPGLGLRQIYYSMNVEVTDKGDVPEGYKVSRKEKRNFPLILESPSPNQTSLYFCASSSAGANVLTFGAGSRLTVL.

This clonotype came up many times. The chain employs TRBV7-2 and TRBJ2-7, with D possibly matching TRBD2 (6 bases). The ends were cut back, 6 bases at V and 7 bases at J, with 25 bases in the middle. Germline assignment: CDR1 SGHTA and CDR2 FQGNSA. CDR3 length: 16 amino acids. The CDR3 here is CASRLTLGTPTGEQYF. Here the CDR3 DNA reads TGTGCCAGCAGGTTAACTTTGGGGACTCCCACGGGAGAGCAGTACTTC.

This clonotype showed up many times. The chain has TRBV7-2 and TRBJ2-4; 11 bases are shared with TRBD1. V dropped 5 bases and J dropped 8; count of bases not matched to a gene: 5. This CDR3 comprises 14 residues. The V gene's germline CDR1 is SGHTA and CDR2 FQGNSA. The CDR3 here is CASSPGTGGDIQYF. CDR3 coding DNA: TGTGCCAGCAGCCCCGGGACAGGGGGTGACATTCAGTACTTC.

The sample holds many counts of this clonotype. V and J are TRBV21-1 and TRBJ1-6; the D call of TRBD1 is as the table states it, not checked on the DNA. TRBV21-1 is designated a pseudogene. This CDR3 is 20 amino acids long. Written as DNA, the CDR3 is TGTGCCAGCAGCAAACGGCGGACAGGGAAGCTCGGGTCCTATAATTCACCCCTCCACTTT. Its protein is CASSKRRTGKLGSYNSPLHF.

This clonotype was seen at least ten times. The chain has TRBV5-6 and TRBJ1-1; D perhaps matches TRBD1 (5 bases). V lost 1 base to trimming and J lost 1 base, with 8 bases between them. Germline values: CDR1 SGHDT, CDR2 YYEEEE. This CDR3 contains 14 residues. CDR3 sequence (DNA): TGTGCCAGCAGCTTGTTCCAGGGGAACACTGAAGCTTTCTTT. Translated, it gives CASSLFQGNTEAFF.

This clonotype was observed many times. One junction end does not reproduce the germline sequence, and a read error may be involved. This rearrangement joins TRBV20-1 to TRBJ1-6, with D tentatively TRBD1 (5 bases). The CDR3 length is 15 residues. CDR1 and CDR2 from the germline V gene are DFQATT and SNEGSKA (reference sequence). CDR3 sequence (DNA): TGCAGTGCTAGAGATACAGGAATAAATAATTCACCCCTCAACTTT. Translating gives CSARDTGINNSPLNF.

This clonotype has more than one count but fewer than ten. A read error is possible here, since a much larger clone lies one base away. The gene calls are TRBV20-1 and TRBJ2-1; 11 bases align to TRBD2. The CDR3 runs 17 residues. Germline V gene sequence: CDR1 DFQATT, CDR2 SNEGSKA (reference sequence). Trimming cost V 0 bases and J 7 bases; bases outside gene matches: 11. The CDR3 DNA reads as TGCAGTGCTAGAGATCGGGTAGCGGGGGGGACGGGTAATGAGCAGTTCTTC. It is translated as CSARDRVAGGTGNEQFF.

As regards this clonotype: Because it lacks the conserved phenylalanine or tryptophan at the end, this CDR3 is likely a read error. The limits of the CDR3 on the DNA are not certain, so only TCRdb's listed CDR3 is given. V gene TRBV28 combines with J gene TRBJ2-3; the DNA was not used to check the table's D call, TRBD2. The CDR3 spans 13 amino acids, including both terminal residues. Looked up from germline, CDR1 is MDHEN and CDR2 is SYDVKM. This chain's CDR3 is CASTPGTSDTQYN.

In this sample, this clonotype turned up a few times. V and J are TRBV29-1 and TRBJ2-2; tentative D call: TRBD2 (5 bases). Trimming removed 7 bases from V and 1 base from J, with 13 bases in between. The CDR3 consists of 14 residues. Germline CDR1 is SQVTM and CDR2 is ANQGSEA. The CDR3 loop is CSAAPGLNTGELFF. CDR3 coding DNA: TGCAGCGCCGCGCCGGGATTGAACACCGGGGAGCTGTTTTTT.

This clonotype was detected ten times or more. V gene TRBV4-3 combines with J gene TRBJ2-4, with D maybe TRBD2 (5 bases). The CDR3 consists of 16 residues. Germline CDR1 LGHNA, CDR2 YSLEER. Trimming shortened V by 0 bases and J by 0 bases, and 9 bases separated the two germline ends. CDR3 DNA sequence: TGCGCCAGCAGCCAAGATTACGGGATAGCCAAAAACATTCAGTACTTC. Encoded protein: CASSQDYGIAKNIQYF.

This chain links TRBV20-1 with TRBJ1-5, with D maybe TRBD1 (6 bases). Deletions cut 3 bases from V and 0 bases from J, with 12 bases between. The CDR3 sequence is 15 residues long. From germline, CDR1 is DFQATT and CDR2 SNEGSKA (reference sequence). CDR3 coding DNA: TGCAGTGCTAGGGCGGGACAAAATAGCAATCAGCCCCAGCATTTT. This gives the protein CSARAGQNSNQPQHF.